This TCR beta chain was captured in a study of response to subunit inactivated influenza vaccine (dated by TCRdb to the late 2010s). Background for the entire study: Deep quantitative T cell receptor repertoire profiling was used in the study to track responses to a trivalent subunit inactivated influenza vaccine.

This clonotype turned up a few times. Its antigen target is currently unknown. The sample holds no much larger clone one base away, and base qualities are not on file. Results and caveats for the whole study, not just this receptor: According to the authors, only a limited number of new T cells may be recruited by each seasonal influenza vaccination.

The library was produced with RT-PCR. Sequencing relied on an Illumina HiSeq 2500. The raw public reads went through TCRdb reprocessing: fastp at Q25, MiXCR clone calling, in-frame beta chains kept. Rows are combined by CDR3 protein, so each entry shows the most common genes and DNA. The sample profile shows around 570,000 distinct CDR3 sequences; around 10% of them were found once. More than 9.5% of the sample belongs to the ten largest clones. As encoded in the germline V gene, CDR1 is MDHEN while CDR2 is SYDVKM. Relative to germline, V is missing 5 bases and J is missing 5 bases, with 12 bases of the junction outside any gene match. The CDR3 starts with the cysteine, ends with the phenylalanine, and has 16 residues. Only the CDR3 portion is preserved as DNA: 48 bases, with reading frame beginning at the first base. This same sample was also taken into another study, of T cells expressing NK-cell markers. The second paper states: TCR beta cDNA libraries were prepared using 5'RACE template switching, which introduced a universal primer site and unique molecular identifiers. Fewer than ten donors provided sorted CD3+CD56+NKG2C+, CD3+CD56+NKG2C- and CD3+CD56-NKG2C+ T-cell subsets, whose TCR beta-chain repertoires were profiled. Of the eight sequenced donors, seven were found to be HCMV-seropositive and one was found to be HCMV-seronegative. To restrict sorting to alphabetaTCR-expressing T cells, an anti-gammadeltaTCR antibody was added in several experiments. In a handful of donors, the dominant CD3+CD56+NKG2C+ clonotypes ranked among the top 10 CD8+ clonotypes, making up about 1.0-8% of CD8+ T cells. Those dominant clonotypes were again the most abundant among CD3+CD56-NKG2C+ cells in a handful of donors, at roughly 25-65%. Whether the expanded NKG2C-expressing T cell clones were specific for HCMV antigens remained unclear. All eight donors whose samples were sequenced were randomly selected healthy volunteers, three of them men and five women. HCMV serostatus was determined by detecting HCMV-specific IgG in serum with a commercial ELISA kit. Peripheral blood mononuclear cells were isolated from blood by Ficoll density gradient centrifugation. For several donors, bulk peripheral blood T-cell repertoires were also sequenced from unsorted PBMC. cDNA synthesis was primed from the TCR beta constant segment, followed by two successive PCR amplification steps. Libraries were sequenced as 2 x 150 bp reads on Illumina HiSeq 2000/2500, MiSeq or NextSeq. MIGEC was used to demultiplex reads and group reads by UMI, and MiTCR was used to assemble and quantify clonotypes. To remove erroneous sequences, TCR cDNA sequences were retained only when supported by two or more reads. The tcR package was used for downstream repertoire analysis, with clonotypes matched between fractions based on CDR3 nucleotide sequence plus V segment. Antigen specificity was annotated against VDJdb with VDJmatch, allowing one amino acid substitution in CDR3.

The chain links TRBV28 with TRBJ2-7, with 10 bases in between that match TRBD1. Specimen: PBMCs from blood, collected on the day of vaccination. This sequence originates from a man between 45 and 60 years old who received an inactivated influenza vaccine. Donor details come from another sample of the same person, matched by shared clones. The DNA is as follows: TGTGCCAGCAGTAGAAAACGACAGGGGGCTGGCAACGAGCAGTACTTC. Protein translation: CASSRKRQGAGNEQYF.